This note documents a single TCR beta chain sequence. The antigen is undetermined. Trimming at V came to 2 bases and at J to 4 bases, leaving 6 bases not matched to a gene. The V gene's germline CDR1 is SGHDT and CDR2 YYEEEE. The CDR3 runs to 15 residues. This entry belongs to a study of post-analysis software for immune sequencing data. Regarding the study as a whole: Patients with multiple sclerosis recorded significantly lower normalized Chao1 diversity than controls, the study found. Samples prepared in the same batch strongly co-clustered by F measure. A few TRBV segments occurring more often in patients than controls included TRBV5-6, TRBV5-1 and TRBV20-1.

Sequencing libraries made from TCR beta cDNA carried unique molecular identifiers. Starting from approximately 1 to 10 million T cells, the study yielded approximately 460,000 cDNA molecules. TCRdb processed the PCR reads anew with MiXCR; each CDR3 protein has one entry. The sample records about 820,000 distinct CDR3 sequences, roughly 58% being singletons. Material: blood. The sequence derives from a girl under 18 with multiple sclerosis. The chain employs TRBV5-6 and TRBJ1-1; 9 bases are a match to TRBD1. CDR3 region: CASSLDRGAFTEAFF. CDR3 coding DNA: TGTGCCAGCAGCTTAGACAGGGGGGCTTTCACTGAAGCTTTCTTT.